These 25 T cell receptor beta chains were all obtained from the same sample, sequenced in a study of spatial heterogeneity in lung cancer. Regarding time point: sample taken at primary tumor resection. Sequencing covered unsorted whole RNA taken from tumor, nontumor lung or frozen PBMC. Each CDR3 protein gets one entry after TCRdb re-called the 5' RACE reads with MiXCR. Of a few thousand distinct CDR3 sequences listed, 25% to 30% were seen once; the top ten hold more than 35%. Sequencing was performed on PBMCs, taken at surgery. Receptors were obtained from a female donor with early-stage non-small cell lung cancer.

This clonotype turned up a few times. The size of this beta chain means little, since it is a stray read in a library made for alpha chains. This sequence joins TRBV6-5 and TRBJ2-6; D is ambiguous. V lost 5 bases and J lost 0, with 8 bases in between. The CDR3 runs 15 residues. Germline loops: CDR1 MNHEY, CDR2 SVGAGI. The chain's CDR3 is CASSRFSSGANVLTF. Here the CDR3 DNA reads TGTGCCAGCAGTCGATTCAGCTCTGGGGCCAACGTCCTGACTTTC.

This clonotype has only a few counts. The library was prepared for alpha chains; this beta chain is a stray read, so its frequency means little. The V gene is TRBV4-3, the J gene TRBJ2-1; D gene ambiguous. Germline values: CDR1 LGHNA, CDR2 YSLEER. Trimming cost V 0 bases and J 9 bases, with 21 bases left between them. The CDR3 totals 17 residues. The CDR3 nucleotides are TGCGCCAGCAGCCAAGATCGGGTCAGATCGATATCGGGTGAGCAGTTCTTC. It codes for CASSQDRVRSISGEQFF.

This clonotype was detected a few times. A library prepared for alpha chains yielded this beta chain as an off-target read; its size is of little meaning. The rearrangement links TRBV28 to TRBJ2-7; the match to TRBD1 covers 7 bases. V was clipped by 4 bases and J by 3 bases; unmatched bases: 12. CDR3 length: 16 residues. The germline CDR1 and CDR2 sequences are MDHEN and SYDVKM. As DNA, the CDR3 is TGTGCCAGCAGTTCCCCTTCCCGGACAGGCGACTACGAGCAGTACTTC. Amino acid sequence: CASSSPSRTGDYEQYF.

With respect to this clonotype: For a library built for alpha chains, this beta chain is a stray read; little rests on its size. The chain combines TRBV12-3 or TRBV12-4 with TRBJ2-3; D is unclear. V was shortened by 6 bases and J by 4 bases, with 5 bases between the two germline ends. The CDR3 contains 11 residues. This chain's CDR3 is CASRGPDTQYF. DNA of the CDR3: TGTGCCAGCAGAGGTCCAGATACGCAGTATTTT.

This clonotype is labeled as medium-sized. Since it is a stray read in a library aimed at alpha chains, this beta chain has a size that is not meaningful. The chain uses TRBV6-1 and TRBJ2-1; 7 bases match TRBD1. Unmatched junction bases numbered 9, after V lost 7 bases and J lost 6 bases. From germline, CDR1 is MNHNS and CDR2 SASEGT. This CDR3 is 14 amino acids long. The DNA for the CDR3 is TGTGCCAGCAAGGGGGCAGGGGACATCAATGAGCAGTTCTTC. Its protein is CASKGAGDINEQFF.

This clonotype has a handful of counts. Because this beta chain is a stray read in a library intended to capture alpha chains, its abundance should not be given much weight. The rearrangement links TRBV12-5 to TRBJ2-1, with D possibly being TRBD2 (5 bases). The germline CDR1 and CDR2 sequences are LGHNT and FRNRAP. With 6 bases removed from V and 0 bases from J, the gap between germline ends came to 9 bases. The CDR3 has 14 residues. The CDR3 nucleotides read TGTGCTAGTGGGGACTGGAACTCCTACAATGAGCAGTTCTTC. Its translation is CASGDWNSYNEQFF.

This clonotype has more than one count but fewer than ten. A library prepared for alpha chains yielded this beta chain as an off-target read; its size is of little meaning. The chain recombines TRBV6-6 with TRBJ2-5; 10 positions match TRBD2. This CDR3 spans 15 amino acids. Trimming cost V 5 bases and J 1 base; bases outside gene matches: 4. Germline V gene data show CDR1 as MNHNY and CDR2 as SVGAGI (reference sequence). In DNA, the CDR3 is TGTGCCAGCAGTGGCACTAGCGGGGCCCAAGAGACCCAGTACTTC. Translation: CASSGTSGAQETQYF.

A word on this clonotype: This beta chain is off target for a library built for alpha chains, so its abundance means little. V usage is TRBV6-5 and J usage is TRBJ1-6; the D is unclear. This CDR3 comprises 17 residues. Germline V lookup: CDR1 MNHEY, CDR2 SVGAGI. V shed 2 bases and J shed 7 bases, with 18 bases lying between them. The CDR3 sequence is CASSYDFAIPWNSPLHF. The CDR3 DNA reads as TGTGCCAGCAGTTACGATTTCGCTATCCCGTGGAATTCACCCCTCCACTTT.

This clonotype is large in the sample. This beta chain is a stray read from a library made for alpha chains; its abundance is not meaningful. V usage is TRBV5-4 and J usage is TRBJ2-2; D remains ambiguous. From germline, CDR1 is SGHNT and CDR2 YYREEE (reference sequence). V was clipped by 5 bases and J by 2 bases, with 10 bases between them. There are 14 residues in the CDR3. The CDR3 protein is CASRLDNNTGELFF. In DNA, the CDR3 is TGTGCCAGCAGACTCGACAATAACACCGGGGAGCTGTTTTTT.

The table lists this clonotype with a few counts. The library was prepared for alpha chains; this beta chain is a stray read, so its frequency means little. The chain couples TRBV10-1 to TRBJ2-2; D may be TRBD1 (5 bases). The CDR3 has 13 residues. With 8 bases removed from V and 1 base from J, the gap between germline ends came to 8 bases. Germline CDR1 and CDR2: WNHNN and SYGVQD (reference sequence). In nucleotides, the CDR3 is TGCGCCAGCGGAACAGGGAACACCGGGGAGCTGTTTTTT. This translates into CASGTGNTGELFF.

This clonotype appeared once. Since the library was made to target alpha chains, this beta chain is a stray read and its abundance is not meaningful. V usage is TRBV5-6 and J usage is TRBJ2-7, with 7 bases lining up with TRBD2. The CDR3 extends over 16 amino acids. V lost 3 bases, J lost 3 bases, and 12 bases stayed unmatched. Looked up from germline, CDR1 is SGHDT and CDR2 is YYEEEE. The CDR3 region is CASSSLRASGLYEQYF. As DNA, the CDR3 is TGTGCCAGCAGCTCCCTTCGTGCTAGCGGCCTCTACGAGCAGTACTTC.

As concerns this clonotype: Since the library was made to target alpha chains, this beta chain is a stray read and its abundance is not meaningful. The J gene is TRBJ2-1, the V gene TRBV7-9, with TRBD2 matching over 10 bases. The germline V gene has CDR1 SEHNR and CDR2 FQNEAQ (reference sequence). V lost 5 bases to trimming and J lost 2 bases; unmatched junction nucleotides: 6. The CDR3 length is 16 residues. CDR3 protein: CASSLRAGGPYNEQFF. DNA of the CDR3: TGTGCCAGCAGCCTTCGAGCGGGAGGGCCCTACAATGAGCAGTTCTTC.

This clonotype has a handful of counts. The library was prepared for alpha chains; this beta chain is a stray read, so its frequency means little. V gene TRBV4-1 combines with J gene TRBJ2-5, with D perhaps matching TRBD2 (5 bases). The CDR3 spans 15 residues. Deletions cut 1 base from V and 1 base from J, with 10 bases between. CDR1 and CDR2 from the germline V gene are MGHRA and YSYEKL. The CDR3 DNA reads TGCGCCAGCAGCCAAGCGGGGTTTCCCCAAGAGACCCAGTACTTC. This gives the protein CASSQAGFPQETQYF.

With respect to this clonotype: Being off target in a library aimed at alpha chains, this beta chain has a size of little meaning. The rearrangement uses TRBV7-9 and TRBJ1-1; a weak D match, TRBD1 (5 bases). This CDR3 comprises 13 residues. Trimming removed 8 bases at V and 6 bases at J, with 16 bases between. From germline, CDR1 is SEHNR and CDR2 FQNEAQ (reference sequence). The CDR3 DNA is TGTGCCAGCCTGGCCCCAGGGTTCCCTGAAGCTTTCTTT. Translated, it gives CASLAPGFPEAFF. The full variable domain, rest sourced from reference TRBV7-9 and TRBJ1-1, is DTGVSQNPRHKITKRGQNVTFRCDPISEHNRLYWYRQTLGQGPEFLTYFQNEAQLEKSRLLSDRFSAERPKGSFSTLEIQRTEQGDSAMYLCASLAPGFPEAFFGQGTRLTVV.

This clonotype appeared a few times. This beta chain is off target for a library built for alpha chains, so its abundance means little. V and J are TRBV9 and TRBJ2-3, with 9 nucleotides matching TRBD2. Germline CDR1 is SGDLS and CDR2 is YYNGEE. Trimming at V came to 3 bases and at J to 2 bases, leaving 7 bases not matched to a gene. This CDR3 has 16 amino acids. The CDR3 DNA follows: TGTGCCAGCAGCGGATATAGCGGGGGCACCACAGATACGCAGTATTTT. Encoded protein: CASSGYSGGTTDTQYF.

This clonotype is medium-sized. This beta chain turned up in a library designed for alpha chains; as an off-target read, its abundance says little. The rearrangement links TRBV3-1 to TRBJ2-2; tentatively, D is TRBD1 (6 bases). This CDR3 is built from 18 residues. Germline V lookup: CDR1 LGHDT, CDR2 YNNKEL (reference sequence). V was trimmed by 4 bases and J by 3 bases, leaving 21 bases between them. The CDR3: CASSLYEGTNSYTGELFF. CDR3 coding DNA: TGTGCCAGCAGCCTATACGAAGGGACAAATTCTTACACCGGGGAGCTGTTTTTT.

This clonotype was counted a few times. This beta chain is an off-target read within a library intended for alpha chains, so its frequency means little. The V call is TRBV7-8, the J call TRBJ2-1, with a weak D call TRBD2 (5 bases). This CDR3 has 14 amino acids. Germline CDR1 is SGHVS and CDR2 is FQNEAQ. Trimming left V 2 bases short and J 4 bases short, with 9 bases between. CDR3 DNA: TGTGCCAGCAGCTTACGAGGGCGATACAATGAGCAGTTCTTC. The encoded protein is CASSLRGRYNEQFF.

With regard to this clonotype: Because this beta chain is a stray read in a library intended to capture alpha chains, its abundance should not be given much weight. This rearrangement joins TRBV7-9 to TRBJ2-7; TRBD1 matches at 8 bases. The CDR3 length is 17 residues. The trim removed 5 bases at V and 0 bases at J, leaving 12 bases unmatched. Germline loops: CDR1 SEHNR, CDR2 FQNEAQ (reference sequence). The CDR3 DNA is TGTGCCAGCAGCCATACGACAGGGGTGGTAAGCTCCTACGAGCAGTACTTC. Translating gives CASSHTTGVVSSYEQYF.

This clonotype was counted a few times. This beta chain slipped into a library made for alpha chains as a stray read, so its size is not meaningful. Here the CDR3 DNA reads TGCAGCGTTGAATCAGCGGGGGGCTTCACAGATACGCAGTATTTT. Translated, it gives CSVESAGGFTDTQYF. The chain recombines TRBV29-1 with TRBJ2-3; 9 bases line up with TRBD2. J gave up 2 bases and V 2 bases, and 5 bases lay outside the gene matches. Germline values: CDR1 SQVTM, CDR2 ANQGSEA. CDR3 length: 15 residues.

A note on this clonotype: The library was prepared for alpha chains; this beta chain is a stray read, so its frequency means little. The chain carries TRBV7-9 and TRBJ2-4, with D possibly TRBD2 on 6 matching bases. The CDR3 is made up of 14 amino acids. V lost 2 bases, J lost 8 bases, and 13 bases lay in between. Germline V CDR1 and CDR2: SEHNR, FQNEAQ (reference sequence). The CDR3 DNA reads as TGTGCCAGCAGCTTATCGGGCGGAGGGGACATTCAGTACTTC. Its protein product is CASSLSGGGDIQYF.

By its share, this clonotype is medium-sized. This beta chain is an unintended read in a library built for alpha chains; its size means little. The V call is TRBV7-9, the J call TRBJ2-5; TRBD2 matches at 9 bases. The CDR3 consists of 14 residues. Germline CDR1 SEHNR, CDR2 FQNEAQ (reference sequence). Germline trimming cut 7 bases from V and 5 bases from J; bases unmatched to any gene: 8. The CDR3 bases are TGTGCCAGCAACCGTAGCGGGAGCAGTGAGACCCAGTACTTC. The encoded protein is CASNRSGSSETQYF.

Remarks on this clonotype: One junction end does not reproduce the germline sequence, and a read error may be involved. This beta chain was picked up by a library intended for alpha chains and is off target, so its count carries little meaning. The CDR3 here is CASSQGAGGGRTDTQYF. CDR3 sequence (DNA): TGCGCCAGCAGCCAAGGGGCCGGAGGCGGGCGCACAGATACGCAGTATTTT. The chain is built from TRBV4-2 and TRBJ2-3; D may correspond to TRBD1 or TRBD2 (5 bases each). Germline CDR1 LGHNA, CDR2 YNFKEQ. The CDR3 spans 17 residues.

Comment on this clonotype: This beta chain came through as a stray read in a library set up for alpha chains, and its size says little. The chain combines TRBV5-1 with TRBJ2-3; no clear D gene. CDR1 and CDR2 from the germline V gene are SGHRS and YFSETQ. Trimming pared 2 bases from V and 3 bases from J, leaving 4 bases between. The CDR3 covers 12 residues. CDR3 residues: CASSFSTDTQYF. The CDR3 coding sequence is TGCGCCAGCAGCTTCTCTACAGATACGCAGTATTTT.

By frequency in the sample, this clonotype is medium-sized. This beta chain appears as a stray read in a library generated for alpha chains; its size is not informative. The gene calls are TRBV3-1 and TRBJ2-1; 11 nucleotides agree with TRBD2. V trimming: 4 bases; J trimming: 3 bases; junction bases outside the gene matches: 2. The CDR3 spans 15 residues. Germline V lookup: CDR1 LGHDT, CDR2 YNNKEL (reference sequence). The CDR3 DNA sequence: TGTGCCAGCAGCCTACTAGCGGGAGTCTACAATGAGCAGTTCTTC. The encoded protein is CASSLLAGVYNEQFF.

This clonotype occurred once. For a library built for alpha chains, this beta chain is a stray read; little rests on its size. Written as DNA, the CDR3 is TGTGCCAGCAGTTACTCTTTGACTAGCCGCTTTGAGCAGTTCTTC. It is translated as CASSYSLTSRFEQFF. The chain is built from TRBV6-6 and TRBJ2-1; 7 nucleotides agree with TRBD2. CDR3 length: 15 residues. V trimming: 0 bases; J trimming: 9 bases; junction bases outside the gene matches: 8. Germline V gene lookup returns CDR1 MNHNY and CDR2 SVGAGI (reference sequence).